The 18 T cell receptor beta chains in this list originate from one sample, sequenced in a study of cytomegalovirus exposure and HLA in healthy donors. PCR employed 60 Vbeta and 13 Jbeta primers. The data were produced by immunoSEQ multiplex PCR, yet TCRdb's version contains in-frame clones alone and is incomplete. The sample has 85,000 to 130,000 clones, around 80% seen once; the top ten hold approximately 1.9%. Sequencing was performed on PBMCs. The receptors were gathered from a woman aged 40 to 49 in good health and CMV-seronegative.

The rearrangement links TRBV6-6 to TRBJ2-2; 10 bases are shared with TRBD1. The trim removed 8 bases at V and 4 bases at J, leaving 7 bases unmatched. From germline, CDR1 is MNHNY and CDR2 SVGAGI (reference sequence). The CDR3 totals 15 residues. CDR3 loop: CASGGTGAPTGELFF. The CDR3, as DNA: TGTGCCAGCGGTGGGACAGGGGCTCCCACCGGGGAGCTGTTTTTT.

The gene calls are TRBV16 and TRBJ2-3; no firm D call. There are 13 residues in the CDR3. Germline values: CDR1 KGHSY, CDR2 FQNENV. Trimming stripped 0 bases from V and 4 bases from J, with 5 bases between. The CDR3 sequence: CASSQSQADTQYF. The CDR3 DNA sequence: TGTGCCAGCAGCCAATCGCAGGCAGATACGCAGTATTTT.

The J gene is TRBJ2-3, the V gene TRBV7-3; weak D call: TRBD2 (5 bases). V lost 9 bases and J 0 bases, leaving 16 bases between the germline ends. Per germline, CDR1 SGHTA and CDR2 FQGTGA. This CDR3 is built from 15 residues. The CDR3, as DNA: TGTGCCAGTTCTCGGAGAGGGCTTAGCACAGATACGCAGTATTTT. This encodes CASSRRGLSTDTQYF.

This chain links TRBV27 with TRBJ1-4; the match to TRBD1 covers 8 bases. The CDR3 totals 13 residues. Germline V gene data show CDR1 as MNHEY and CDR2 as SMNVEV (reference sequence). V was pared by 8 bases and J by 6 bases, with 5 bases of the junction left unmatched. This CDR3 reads CASGRQGYEKLFF. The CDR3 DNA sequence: TGTGCCAGCGGTAGACAGGGGTATGAAAAACTGTTTTTT.

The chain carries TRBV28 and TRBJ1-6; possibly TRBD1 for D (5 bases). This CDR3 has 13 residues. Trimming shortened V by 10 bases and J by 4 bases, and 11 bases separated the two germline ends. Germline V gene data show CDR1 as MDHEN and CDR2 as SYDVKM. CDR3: CANSGGYNSPLHF. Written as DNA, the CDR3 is TGTGCCAATTCGGGGGGGTATAATTCACCCCTCCACTTT.

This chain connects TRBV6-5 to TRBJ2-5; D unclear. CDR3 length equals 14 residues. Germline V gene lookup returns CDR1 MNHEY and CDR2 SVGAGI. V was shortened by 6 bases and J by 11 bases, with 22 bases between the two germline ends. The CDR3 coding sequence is TGTGCCAGCAGCCCCGAGGTGTGGTCTGAGGAGCAGTACTTC. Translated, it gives CASSPEVWSEEQYF.

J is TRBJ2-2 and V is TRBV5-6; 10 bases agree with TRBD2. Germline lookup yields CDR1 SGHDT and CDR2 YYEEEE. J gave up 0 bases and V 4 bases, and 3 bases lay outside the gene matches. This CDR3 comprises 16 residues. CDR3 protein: CASSLLAGPNTGELFF. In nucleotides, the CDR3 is TGTGCCAGCAGCCTACTAGCGGGGCCGAACACCGGGGAGCTGTTTTTT.

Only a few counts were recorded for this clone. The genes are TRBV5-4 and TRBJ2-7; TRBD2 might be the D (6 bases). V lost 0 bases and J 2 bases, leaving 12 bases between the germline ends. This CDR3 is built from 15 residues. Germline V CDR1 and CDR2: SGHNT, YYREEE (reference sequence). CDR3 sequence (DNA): TGTGCCAGCAGCTTGGCCTCTAGCGACCCCTACGAGCAGTACTTC. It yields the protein CASSLASSDPYEQYF.

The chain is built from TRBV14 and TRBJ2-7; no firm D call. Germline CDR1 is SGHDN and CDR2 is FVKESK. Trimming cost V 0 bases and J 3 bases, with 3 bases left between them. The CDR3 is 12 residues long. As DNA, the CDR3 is TGTGCCAGCAGCCAAGACAGCTACGAGCAGTACTTC. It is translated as CASSQDSYEQYF.

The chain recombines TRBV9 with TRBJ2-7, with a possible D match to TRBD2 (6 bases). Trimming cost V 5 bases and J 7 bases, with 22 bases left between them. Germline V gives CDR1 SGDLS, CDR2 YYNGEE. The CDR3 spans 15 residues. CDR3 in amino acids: CASSLNGQRVEEQYF. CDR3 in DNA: TGTGCCAGCAGTCTAAATGGCCAGCGGGTAGAGGAGCAGTACTTC.

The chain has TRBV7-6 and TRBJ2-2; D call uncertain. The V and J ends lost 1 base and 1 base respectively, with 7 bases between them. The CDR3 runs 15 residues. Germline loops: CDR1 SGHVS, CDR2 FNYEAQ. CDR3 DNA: TGTGCCAGCAGCTTAGTAGCACAGAACACCGGGGAGCTGTTTTTT. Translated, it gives CASSLVAQNTGELFF. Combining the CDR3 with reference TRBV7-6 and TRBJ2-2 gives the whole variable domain GAGVSQSPRYKVTKRGQDVALRCDPISGHVSLYWYRQALGQGPEFLTYFNYEAQQDKSGLPNDRFSAERPEGSISTLTIQRTEQRDSAMYRCASSLVAQNTGELFFGEGSRLTVL.

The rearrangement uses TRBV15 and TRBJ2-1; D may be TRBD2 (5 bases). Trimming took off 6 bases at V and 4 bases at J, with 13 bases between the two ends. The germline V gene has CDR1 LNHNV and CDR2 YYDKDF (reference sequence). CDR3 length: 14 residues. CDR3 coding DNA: TGTGCCACCAGTATTGAGAGGGTGTACAATGAGCAGTTCTTC. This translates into CATSIERVYNEQFF. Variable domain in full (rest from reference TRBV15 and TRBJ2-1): DAMVIQNPRYQVTQFGKPVTLSCSQTLNHNVMYWYQQKSSQAPKLLFHYYDKDFNNEADTPDNFQSRRPNTSFCFLDIRSPGLGDTAMYLCATSIERVYNEQFFGPGTRLTVL.

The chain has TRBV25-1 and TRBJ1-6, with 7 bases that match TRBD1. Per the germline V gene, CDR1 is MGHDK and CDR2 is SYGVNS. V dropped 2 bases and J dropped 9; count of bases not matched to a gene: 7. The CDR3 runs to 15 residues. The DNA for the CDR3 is TGTGCCAGCAGTGAACCGACAGGGTCGGCTTCACCCCTCCACTTT. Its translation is CASSEPTGSASPLHF.

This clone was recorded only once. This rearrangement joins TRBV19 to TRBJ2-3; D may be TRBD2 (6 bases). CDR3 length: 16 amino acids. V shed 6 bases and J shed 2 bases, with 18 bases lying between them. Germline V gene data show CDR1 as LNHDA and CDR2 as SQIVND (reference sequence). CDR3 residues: CASRRRGGIFTDTQYF. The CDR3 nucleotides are TGTGCCAGTAGGCGGAGAGGCGGGATCTTCACAGATACGCAGTATTTT.

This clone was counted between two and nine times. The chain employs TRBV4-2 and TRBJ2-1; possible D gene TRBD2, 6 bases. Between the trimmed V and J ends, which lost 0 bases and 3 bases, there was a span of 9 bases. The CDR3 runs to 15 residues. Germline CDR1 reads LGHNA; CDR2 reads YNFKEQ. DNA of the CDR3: TGTGCCAGCAGCCAAGATTCTAGCGACTACAATGAGCAGTTCTTC. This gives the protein CASSQDSSDYNEQFF.

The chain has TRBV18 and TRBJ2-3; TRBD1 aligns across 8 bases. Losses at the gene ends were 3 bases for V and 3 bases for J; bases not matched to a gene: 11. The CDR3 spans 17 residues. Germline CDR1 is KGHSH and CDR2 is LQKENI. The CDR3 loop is CASSPVRQGTYTDTQYF. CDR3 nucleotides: TGTGCCAGCTCACCCGTTAGACAGGGGACCTATACAGATACGCAGTATTTT.

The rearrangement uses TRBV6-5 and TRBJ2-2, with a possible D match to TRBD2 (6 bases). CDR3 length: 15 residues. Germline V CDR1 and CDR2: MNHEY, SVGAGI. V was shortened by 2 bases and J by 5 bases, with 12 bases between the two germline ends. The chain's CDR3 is CASSYPAGGTGELFF. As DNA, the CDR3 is TGTGCCAGCAGTTACCCGGCCGGGGGAACCGGGGAGCTGTTTTTT.

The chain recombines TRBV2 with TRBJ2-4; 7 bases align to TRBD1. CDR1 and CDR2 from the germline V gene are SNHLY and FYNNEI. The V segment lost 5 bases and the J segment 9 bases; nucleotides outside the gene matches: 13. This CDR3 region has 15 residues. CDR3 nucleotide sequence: TGTGCCAGCAGTCCTCAGGGGGTGACTTCGAGCATTCAGTACTTC. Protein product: CASSPQGVTSSIQYF.